The 17 T cell receptor beta chains below were found in one sample sequenced in a study of blood T cells in healthy people across ages. A sample-barcoded 5' primer and a J-beta primer mix were used in a second PCR of roughly 7 to 12 cycles. From the 5' RACE reads, TCRdb called clonotypes with MiXCR, one entry per CDR3 protein. The table shows over a million distinct CDR3 sequences, with approximately 26% occurring only once. The same data also went into a second study, on T cells of mothers and their children.

Material: blood. These receptors originate from a girl aged 2-10 years in good health.

The chain has TRBV7-2 and TRBJ2-2; no definite D call. V was clipped by 5 bases and J by 3 bases, with 7 bases between them. The CDR3 spans 13 residues. Per germline, CDR1 SGHTA and CDR2 FQGNSA. CDR3 sequence (DNA): TGTGCCAGCAGCCCATATCACACCGGGGAGCTGTTTTTT. Encoded protein: CASSPYHTGELFF.

The chain carries TRBV9 and TRBJ2-1; TRBD2 matches at 12 bases. The CDR3 runs to 18 residues. The germline CDR1 and CDR2 sequences are SGDLS and YYNGEE. J lost 5 bases, V lost 0 bases, and 9 bases had no gene match. The CDR3 DNA follows: TGTGCCAGCAGCGTAGAACTAGCGGGAGGCCCGGTACACAATGAGCAGTTCTTC. Amino acids: CASSVELAGGPVHNEQFF.

The rearrangement links TRBV7-2 to TRBJ2-5; TRBD2 aligns across 11 bases. The J call may not be correct, given that the DNA end is closer to TRBJ2-1. Germline V gene lookup returns CDR1 SGHTA and CDR2 FQGNSA. The CDR3 runs to 15 residues. The CDR3 DNA reads as TGTGCCAGCAGCTCGCGACTAGCGGGAAGGGCTGAGCAGTTCTTC. The encoded protein is CASSSRLAGRAEQFF.

This rearrangement joins TRBV4-3 to TRBJ2-5, with TRBD2 as a possible D gene (5 bases). This CDR3 comprises 14 residues. The V end lost 0 bases, the J end lost 2 bases, and 7 bases lay between the germline ends. CDR1 is LGHNA, CDR2 YSLEER, per germline. The DNA for the CDR3 is TGCGCCAGCAGCCAAGAAGCGGAACAAGAGACCCAGTACTTC. Amino acid sequence: CASSQEAEQETQYF.

This clonotype has a handful of counts. J is TRBJ1-6 and V is TRBV6-6, with unresolved D. The germline gives CDR1 MNHNY, CDR2 SVGAGI (reference sequence). There are 16 residues in the CDR3. V lost 4 bases and J 0 bases, leaving 10 bases between the germline ends. The CDR3 DNA is TGTGCCAGCAGTTCCCCTCAAGGCTCCTATAATTCACCCCTCCACTTT. Translation gives CASSSPQGSYNSPLHF.

This clonotype was counted a few times. The gene calls are TRBV29-1 and TRBJ2-1; 8 positions agree with TRBD2. CDR3 length: 18 amino acids. Looked up from germline, CDR1 is SQVTM and CDR2 is ANQGSEA. V shed 4 bases, J shed 5 bases, and the junction held 19 bases outside the gene matches. The CDR3 DNA follows: TGCAGCGTTGGGCGGCTAGCGGGCATCCAGGGGAGCCACAATGAGCAGTTCTTC. Protein product: CSVGRLAGIQGSHNEQFF.

The genes are TRBV3-1 and TRBJ2-3, with D tentatively TRBD1 (5 bases). CDR3 size: 14 residues. V shed 2 bases and J shed 4 bases, with 10 bases lying between them. Germline V gene data show CDR1 as LGHDT and CDR2 as YNNKEL (reference sequence). The CDR3 spells CASSQISGSDTQYF. The CDR3 DNA reads as TGTGCCAGCAGCCAAATTTCAGGGTCAGATACGCAGTATTTT.

The rearrangement links TRBV20-1 to TRBJ2-7, with D perhaps matching TRBD1 (7 bases). This CDR3 has 12 amino acids. Germline CDR1 DFQATT, CDR2 SNEGSKA (reference sequence). V was shortened by 6 bases and J by 6 bases, with 15 bases between the two germline ends. CDR3 loop: CSAEPQGGEQYF. As DNA, the CDR3 is TGCAGTGCCGAGCCCCAGGGGGGCGAGCAGTACTTC.

This clonotype was recorded once. This chain joins TRBV27 and TRBJ2-1, with TRBD2 identical over 10 bases. J gave up 1 base and V 5 bases, and 5 bases lay outside the gene matches. This CDR3 comprises 16 residues. Germline V gene sequence: CDR1 MNHEY, CDR2 SMNVEV (reference sequence). The CDR3 region has the DNA TGTGCCAGCAGTCCCCCTAGCGGGGGTTCCTACAATGAGCAGTTCTTC. Its translation is CASSPPSGGSYNEQFF.

This clonotype was counted only a few times. The CDR3 region is CASSPPPGTGVDTQYF. The CDR3 bases are TGTGCCAGCAGCCCGCCCCCTGGGACAGGGGTAGATACGCAGTATTTT. The V and J genes are TRBV12-3 or TRBV12-4 and TRBJ2-3; TRBD1 aligns across 10 bases. The trim removed 6 bases at V and 5 bases at J, leaving 11 bases unmatched. The CDR3 totals 16 residues.

A single count supports this clonotype. Relative to the germline gene, one junction end is altered; a read error may explain this. J is TRBJ2-3 and V is TRBV18, with a possible D match to TRBD1 (6 bases). Germline V gives CDR1 KGHSH, CDR2 LQKENI. The CDR3 loop spans 13 amino acids. As DNA, the CDR3 is TGTGCCTGCTCTGGACAGAACACAGATACGCAGTATTTT. Amino acid sequence: CACSGQNTDTQYF. Drawing the rest from reference TRBV18 and TRBJ2-3, the complete variable domain is NAGVMQNPRHLVRRRGQEARLRCSPMKGHSHVYWYRQLPEEGLKFMVYLQKENIIDESGMPKERFSAEFPKEGPSILRIQQVVRGDSAAYFCACSGQNTDTQYFGPGTRLTVL.

V gene TRBV3-1 combines with J gene TRBJ1-1; 8 nucleotides match TRBD1. This CDR3 contains 14 residues. With 3 bases clipped from V and 5 bases from J, the junction kept 5 bases outside the gene matches. CDR1 and CDR2 from the germline V gene are LGHDT and YNNKEL (reference sequence). The CDR3 DNA reads TGTGCCAGCAGCCACGGACAGGGTGGGACTGAAGCTTTCTTT. This translates into CASSHGQGGTEAFF.

A single count supports this clonotype. The CDR3 loop is CASSYRDGNTEAFF. The CDR3 nucleotides are TGTGCCAGCAGTTACCGGGACGGGAACACTGAAGCTTTCTTT. This chain joins TRBV6-2 or TRBV6-3 and TRBJ1-1; perhaps TRBD1 as D (5 bases). The CDR3 totals 14 residues. The germline V gene has CDR1 MNHEY and CDR2 SVGEGT. Trimming removed 2 bases from V and 1 base from J, with 8 bases in between.

The rearrangement links TRBV2 to TRBJ1-2; no reliable D call. V shed 0 bases and J shed 0 bases, with 11 bases lying between them. The CDR3 contains 16 residues. Germline lookup yields CDR1 SNHLY and CDR2 FYNNEI. The CDR3 nucleotides are TGTGCCAGCAGTGAAGCGGGGTCCCCAGCTAACTATGGCTACACCTTC. It translates to CASSEAGSPANYGYTF.

This clonotype was recorded a few times. The V call is TRBV11-2, the J call TRBJ2-7, with TRBD2 matching over 7 bases. Germline loops: CDR1 SGHAT, CDR2 FQNNGV. V gave up 4 bases and J gave up 3 bases; unmatched junction bases: 12. The CDR3 spans 16 residues. The CDR3 protein is CASSSPLLAVIYEQYF. As DNA, the CDR3 is TGTGCCAGCAGCTCGCCCCTTCTAGCGGTGATCTACGAGCAGTACTTC. The full variable domain, its missing parts supplied by reference TRBV11-2 and TRBJ2-7, is EAGVAQSPRYKIIEKRQSVAFWCNPISGHATLYWYQQILGQGPKLLIQFQNNGVVDDSQLPKDRFSAERLKGVDSTLKIQPAKLEDSAVYLCASSSPLLAVIYEQYFGPGTRLTVT.

The genes are TRBV6-5 and TRBJ2-5, with TRBD1 identical over 7 bases. The end of the DNA is better explained by TRBJ2-7, so the J call may be wrong. The CDR3 loop spans 14 amino acids. Germline V lookup: CDR1 MNHEY, CDR2 SVGAGI. CDR3 in DNA: TGTGCCAGCAAACTCGACAGGGCGCCCTACGAGCAGTACTTC. Translated: CASKLDRAPYEQYF.

This clonotype has only a few counts. This sequence joins TRBV6-5 and TRBJ2-2; D could derive from TRBD1 or TRBD2 (5 bases each). The CDR3 loop spans 12 amino acids. Germline-derived CDR1 and CDR2 are MNHEY and SVGAGI. Trimming shortened V by 7 bases and J by 6 bases, and 9 bases separated the two germline ends. CDR3 sequence reads: CASNRGPGELFF. CDR3 coding DNA: TGTGCCAGCAATAGGGGACCCGGGGAGCTGTTTTTT.